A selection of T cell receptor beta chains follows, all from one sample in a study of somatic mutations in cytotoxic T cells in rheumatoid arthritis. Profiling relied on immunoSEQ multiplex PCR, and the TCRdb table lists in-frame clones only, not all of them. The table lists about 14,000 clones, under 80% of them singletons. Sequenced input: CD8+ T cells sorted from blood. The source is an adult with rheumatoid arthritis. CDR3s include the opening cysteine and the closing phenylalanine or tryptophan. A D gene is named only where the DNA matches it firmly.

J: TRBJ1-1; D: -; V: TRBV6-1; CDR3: CASSESRRNTEAFF
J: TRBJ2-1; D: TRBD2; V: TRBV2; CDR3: CASSDGRGALNEQFF
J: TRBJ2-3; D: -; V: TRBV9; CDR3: CASSVSTGFGDTQYF
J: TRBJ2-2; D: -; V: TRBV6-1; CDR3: CASNRRAGELFF
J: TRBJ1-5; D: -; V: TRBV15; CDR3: CATSNGRQPQHF
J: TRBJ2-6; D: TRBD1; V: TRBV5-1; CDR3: CASSSGQGGYSGANVLTF
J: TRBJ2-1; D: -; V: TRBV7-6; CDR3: CASSLGRWMGNEQFF
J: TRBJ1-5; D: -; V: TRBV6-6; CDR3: CASSQREIGQPQHF
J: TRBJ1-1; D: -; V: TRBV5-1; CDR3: CASSPTVGYPEAFF
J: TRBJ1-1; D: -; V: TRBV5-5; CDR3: CASSLSSRNTEAFF
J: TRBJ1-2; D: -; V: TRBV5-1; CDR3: CASSLEEVRDGYTF
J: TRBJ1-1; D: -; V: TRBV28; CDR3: CASSFARYTEAFF
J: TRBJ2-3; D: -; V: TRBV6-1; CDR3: CASSDVDTQYF
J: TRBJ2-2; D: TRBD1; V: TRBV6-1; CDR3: CASSPYRGSTGELFF